The 25 T cell receptor beta chains reported below all come from one sample, sequenced in a study of tumor and adjacent non-tumor tissue in lung cancer. RNA was extracted from bulk tissue without any cell sorting. This non-tumor lung sample came from over 3 cm beyond the tumor edge. Three rounds of nested PCR, following a modified ARM-PCR protocol, produced the TCRbeta library. TCRdb re-called the multiplex PCR reads with MiXCR, one entry per CDR3 protein. The repertoire holds approximately 77,000 distinct CDR3 sequences, with 70% to 90% as singletons. The sequencing input was distant non-tumor lung tissue. Receptors were obtained from a man aged 55 to 70 with non-small cell lung cancer.

This rearrangement joins TRBV5-1 to TRBJ2-1, with D possibly being TRBD1 (5 bases). Germline assignment: CDR1 SGHRS and CDR2 YFSETQ. Trimming took 3 bases from V and 9 from J, leaving 13 bases between them. The CDR3 runs to 13 residues. The CDR3 DNA sequence: TGCGCCAGCAGCTGGGTGACAACAGGTGAGCAGTTCTTC. Translated: CASSWVTTGEQFF.

Turning to this clonotype: Sequence at one end of the junction differs from germline and may be a read error. The rearrangement joins TRBV11-2 to TRBJ2-6; TRBD1 aligns across 7 bases. The CDR3 is 19 residues long. CDR1 and CDR2 (germline): SGHAT, FQNNGV. For the CDR3, the DNA is TGTGTCAGCAGCTTAGTTCCAAAGGACAGGCCCTGGGGGGCCAACGTCCTGACTTTC. Translation gives CVSSLVPKDRPWGANVLTF.

Comment on this clonotype: The conserved final phenylalanine or tryptophan is absent from the CDR3, which likely points to a read error. The rearrangement joins TRBV11-2 to TRBJ2-1; D is unclear. The germline gives CDR1 SGHAT, CDR2 FQNNGV. V was pared by 5 bases and J by 13 bases, with 15 bases between. The length of the CDR3 is 12 residues. The CDR3 region is CASSHNGDLQFL. In nucleotides, the CDR3 is TGTGCCAGCAGCCATAACGGTGATCTTCAGTTCTTA.

This clonotype was seen repeatedly, ten times or more. V usage is TRBV6-5 and J usage is TRBJ2-7; 9 positions agree with TRBD1. The ends lost 0 bases at V and 1 base at J; junction bases unmatched: 4. CDR3 length: 16 residues. Germline CDR1 MNHEY, CDR2 SVGAGI. The CDR3 spells CASSYSLQGASYEQYF. The DNA for the CDR3 is TGTGCCAGCAGTTACTCGTTACAGGGGGCTTCCTACGAGCAGTACTTC.

Points on this clonotype: This clone may be a read error of a much larger clone one base away. The chain uses TRBV5-4 and TRBJ1-2; the D gene is possibly TRBD1 (6 bases). Germline loops: CDR1 SGHNT, CDR2 YYREEE (reference sequence). There are 17 residues in the CDR3. CDR3 amino acids: CACSYVGGRSSVHGYTF. The CDR3 DNA reads TGTGCCTGCAGCTACGTCGGGGGGCGCAGTTCGGTTCATGGCTACACCTTC.

This clonotype has a count of ten or more. The rearrangement links TRBV20-1 to TRBJ2-3; 14 bases are shared with TRBD2. V was clipped by 6 bases and J by 7 bases; unmatched bases: 12. The germline V gene has CDR1 DFQATT and CDR2 SNEGSKA (reference sequence). The CDR3 spans 16 residues. The CDR3, as DNA: TGCAGTGCGCGGACTAGCGGGGGGACTATTTCGAATACGCAGTATTTT. It codes for CSARTSGGTISNTQYF.

This clonotype has a count of ten or more. This chain links TRBV20-1 with TRBJ1-5, with D possibly matching TRBD1 (5 bases). The germline V gene has CDR1 DFQATT and CDR2 SNEGSKA (reference sequence). The germline V and J ends were trimmed by 0 bases and 3 bases, with 15 bases remaining between them. The CDR3 spans 16 residues. The CDR3 is CSAREKKGTNNQPQHF. CDR3 DNA: TGCAGTGCTAGAGAGAAGAAAGGGACGAACAATCAGCCCCAGCATTTT.

CDR3 sequence: CASNSQGRRTEAFF. CDR3 coding DNA: TGTGCCAGCAACTCGCAGGGACGGCGGACTGAAGCTTTCTTT. The chain employs TRBV11-3 and TRBJ1-1; D is possibly TRBD1 (5 bases). The germline V and J ends were trimmed by 7 bases and 5 bases, with 17 bases remaining between them. Germline CDR1 SGHNT, CDR2 YENEEA. The CDR3 is 14 residues long.

This clonotype was found many times. The CDR3, as DNA: TGTGCCAGCAGCTTATCCCACGAGCAGTACTTC. Translated, it gives CASSLSHEQYF. The J gene is TRBJ2-7, the V gene TRBV5-6; D remains unclear. CDR3 length equals 11 residues. Germline V CDR1 and CDR2: SGHDT, YYEEEE. V lost 2 bases to trimming and J lost 5 bases, with 5 bases between them.

About this clonotype: A much larger clone differs from this one at a single base, so this may be a read error. The V gene is TRBV6-2 or TRBV6-3, the J gene TRBJ2-7, with 10 positions matching TRBD2. The CDR3 has 14 residues. CDR1 is MNHEY and CDR2 is SVGEGT in the germline V gene. V trimming: 5 bases; J trimming: 6 bases; junction bases outside the gene matches: 7. CDR3 region: CASSKPSGSCEQYF. CDR3 bases: TGTGCCAGCAGTAAGCCTAGCGGGAGCTGCGAGCAGTACTTC.

This sequence joins TRBV12-2 and TRBJ2-7; TRBD1, the table's D call, was not compared with the DNA. TRBV12-2 is termed a pseudogene. The CDR3 runs to 16 residues. The chain's CDR3 is CPNRLPHRGRIYEQYF. DNA for the CDR3: TGTCCAAATCGCTTACCTCACAGGGGGCGAATCTACGAGCAGTACTTC.

A word on this clonotype: Germline is not matched at one junction end, which may reflect a read error. J is TRBJ2-7 and V is TRBV11-2; D is uncertain. The CDR3 extends over 17 amino acids. Germline loops: CDR1 SGHAT, CDR2 FQNNGV. The CDR3 spells CASCLIPEALNGYEQYF. CDR3 nucleotides: TGTGCCAGCTGCTTAATCCCCGAGGCCCTCAATGGCTACGAGCAGTACTTT.

Concerning this clonotype: The junction differs from germline at one of its ends, possibly a read error. The chain links TRBV6-2 or TRBV6-3 to TRBJ2-3; possible D gene TRBD1, 5 bases. The CDR3 is made up of 14 amino acids. Germline CDR1 reads MNHEY; CDR2 reads SVGEGT. CDR3 bases: TGTGCCAGCAGTTCCCGGGCCAAAGGGGATATGCAGTATTTT. Its protein is CASSSRAKGDMQYF.

A note on this clonotype: A read error may account for a junction end that differs from germline. The rearrangement links TRBV6-5 to TRBJ2-5, with D possibly TRBD1 on 6 matching bases. Germline lookup yields CDR1 MNHEY and CDR2 SVGAGI. This CDR3 region has 14 residues. The CDR3 nucleotides are TGTGTCAGCAGTGATACCAGGACCGCAGGGGCCCAGTACTTC. It encodes CVSSDTRTAGAQYF.

The sample holds one count of this clonotype. One end of the junction varies from germline; a read error may be responsible. The chain has TRBV20-1 and TRBJ1-3, with D unresolved. The CDR3 runs 16 residues. CDR1 DFQATT and CDR2 SNEGSKA come from the germline V gene (reference sequence). In DNA form, the CDR3 reads TGCATTGCTAGAGATCAGAGGAGTTTCTCAGGAAACACCATATATTTT. Encoded protein: CIARDQRSFSGNTIYF.

The rearrangement uses TRBV29-1 and TRBJ1-2; D unresolved. Trimming cost V 8 bases and J 11 bases, with 21 bases left between them. The CDR3 has 12 amino acids. Germline lookup yields CDR1 SQVTM and CDR2 ANQGSEA. CDR3 nucleotides: TGCAGCTCTCGGGTCGGAGTCTTTGGTTACACCTTC. Its protein product is CSSRVGVFGYTF.

A remark on this clonotype: The conserved final phenylalanine or tryptophan is absent from the CDR3, which likely points to a read error. The rearrangement uses TRBV9 and TRBJ2-1; D not resolved. Per germline, CDR1 SGDLS and CDR2 YYNGEE. This CDR3 spans 17 amino acids. The germline V and J ends were trimmed by 0 bases and 7 bases, with 20 bases remaining between them. CDR3 protein: CASSVEVRPGDGNEQFI. Here the CDR3 DNA reads TGTGCCAGCAGCGTAGAAGTTAGGCCAGGAGACGGAAATGAGCAGTTCATC.

Remarks on this clonotype: An end of the junction does not agree with germline; a read error may underlie this. V is TRBV13 and J is TRBJ2-2; a possible D gene is TRBD2 (5 bases). The CDR3 runs 12 residues. Germline CDR1 reads PRHDT; CDR2 reads FYEKMQ (reference sequence). CDR3 DNA: TGTGGCAGCAGCCTGCCGGCCGGGAAGCTGTTTTTT. This encodes CGSSLPAGKLFF.

CDR3 sequence (DNA): TGCAGTGCTAGTACGGTCACCTACGATGAGTACTTC. Translating gives CSASTVTYDEYF. This sequence joins TRBV20-1 and TRBJ2-7; D is uncertain. Per the germline V gene, CDR1 is DFQATT and CDR2 is SNEGSKA (reference sequence). Trimming stripped 3 bases from V and 11 bases from J, with 17 bases between. The CDR3 contains 12 residues.

The V and J genes are TRBV20-1 and TRBJ2-5; 12 bases are a match to TRBD2. CDR3 length: 15 amino acids. Germline loops: CDR1 DFQATT, CDR2 SNEGSKA (reference sequence). The V and J ends lost 3 bases and 1 base, in that order; junction bases with no gene match: 3. The DNA of the CDR3 is TGCAGTGCTAGGTTACTAGCGGGAGGCCAAGAGACCCAGTACTTC. Translated: CSARLLAGGQETQYF.

The V gene is TRBV11-2, the J gene TRBJ2-5, with D maybe TRBD1 (6 bases). V was shortened by 6 bases and J by 8 bases, with 22 bases between the two germline ends. Per the germline V gene, CDR1 is SGHAT and CDR2 is FQNNGV. The CDR3 contains 15 residues. CDR3 protein: CASSLDQTGRDTQYF. The CDR3 DNA reads TGTGCCAGCAGTTTGGACCAGACAGGACGGGACACCCAGTACTTC.

Turning to this clonotype: A much larger clone is a single base away; this may be a read error. This rearrangement joins TRBV12-3 or TRBV12-4 to TRBJ1-1; tentative D call: TRBD1 (5 bases). The CDR3 sequence is 14 residues long. This CDR3 reads CASSPQGRAFEVFF. The CDR3 DNA follows: TGTGCCAGCAGTCCGCAGGGTCGGGCCTTTGAAGTTTTCTTT.

A note on this clonotype: It is likely a read error, because the conserved phenylalanine at the end of the CDR3 is missing. No DNA is shown, since the ends of the CDR3 on it are uncertain; the CDR3 is the one TCRdb lists. This rearrangement joins TRBV20-1 to TRBJ2-3; the table gives TRBD1 as D, unverified against the DNA. Germline V CDR1 and CDR2: DFQATT, SNEGSKA (reference sequence). The CDR3 is 14 amino acids in total, end residues counted. CDR3 loop: CSVPRDRSTDTQFL.

Points on this clonotype: This may be a read error: a much more frequent sequence differs by one nucleotide. This chain joins TRBV7-8 and TRBJ1-5; no definite D call. Deletions cut 5 bases from V and 2 bases from J, with 7 bases between. This CDR3 comprises 13 residues. Germline CDR1 SGHVS, CDR2 FQNEAQ. This CDR3 reads CASSTSGNQPQHF. CDR3 in DNA: TGTGCCAGCAGCACTTCGGGCAATCAGCCCCAGCATTTT. Using reference TRBV7-8 and TRBJ1-5 for the parts outside the CDR3, the full variable domain is GAGVSQSPRYKVAKRGQDVALRCDPISGHVSLFWYQQALGQGPEFLTYFQNEAQLDKSGLPSDRFFAERPEGSVSTLKIQRTQQEDSAVYLCASSTSGNQPQHFGDGTRLSIL.

The rearrangement joins TRBV20-1 to TRBJ2-1, with D tentatively TRBD1 or TRBD2 (5 bases each). This CDR3 contains 13 residues. The germline V gene has CDR1 DFQATT and CDR2 SNEGSKA (reference sequence). The V and J ends lost 6 bases and 9 bases respectively, with 18 bases between them. This chain's CDR3 is CSAISRMGREQFF. DNA for the CDR3: TGCAGTGCAATTAGCCGGATGGGACGTGAGCAGTTCTTC.